This note documents a single T cell receptor (beta chain) sequence. The target antigen is unknown. This specimen comes from a study of read filtering for tumor transcriptome and immune sequencing. Whole-study results and caveats: Correlation between methods rose after single-read clonotypes were removed.

The library was built from about 0.4 ug RNA with molecular barcoded adaptors for alpha/delta and beta/gamma chains. TCRdb independently ran MiXCR on the reads; one entry per CDR3 protein. The sample has under 80,000 distinct CDR3 sequences, around 21% seen once. Trimming took 2 bases from V and 5 from J, leaving 2 bases between them. The CDR3 loop spans 11 amino acids. CDR1 and CDR2 from the germline V gene are MNHEY and SVGAGI. The receptor was derived from a donor aged 40 or older with multiple myeloma. Sequencing input: a population of CD138-negative cells sorted from bone marrow. The chain carries TRBV6-5 and TRBJ2-3; D remains ambiguous. The CDR3: CASSYGDTQYF. The CDR3 DNA sequence: TGTGCCAGCAGTTACGGAGATACGCAGTATTTT.